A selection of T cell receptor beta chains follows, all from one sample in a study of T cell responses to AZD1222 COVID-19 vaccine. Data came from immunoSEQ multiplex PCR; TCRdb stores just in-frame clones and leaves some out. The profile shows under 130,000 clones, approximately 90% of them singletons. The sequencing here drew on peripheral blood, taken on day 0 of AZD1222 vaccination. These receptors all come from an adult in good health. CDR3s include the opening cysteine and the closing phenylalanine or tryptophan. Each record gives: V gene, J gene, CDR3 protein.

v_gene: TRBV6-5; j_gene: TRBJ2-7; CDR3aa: CASSLAGSGYEQYF
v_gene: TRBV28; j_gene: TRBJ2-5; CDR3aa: CAGGGQETQYF
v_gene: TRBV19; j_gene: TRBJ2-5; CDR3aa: CASSMVRETQYF
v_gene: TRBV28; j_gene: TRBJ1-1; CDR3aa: CASSPSRTGNTEAFF
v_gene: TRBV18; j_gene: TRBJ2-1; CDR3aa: CASSPPTLYNEQFF
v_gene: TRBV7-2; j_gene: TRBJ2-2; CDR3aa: CASTRGRVTGELFF
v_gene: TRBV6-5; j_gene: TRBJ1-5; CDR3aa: CASSPRTGGQPQHF
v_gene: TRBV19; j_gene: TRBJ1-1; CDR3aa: CASSLVGLNTEAFF
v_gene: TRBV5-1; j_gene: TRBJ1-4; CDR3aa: CASSLVGAANEKLFF
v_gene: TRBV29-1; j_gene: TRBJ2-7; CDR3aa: CSVDIAGGNEQYF
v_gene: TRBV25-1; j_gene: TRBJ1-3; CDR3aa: CASGTGFGNTIYF
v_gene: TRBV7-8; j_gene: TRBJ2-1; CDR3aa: CASSPRSGLAYNEQFF
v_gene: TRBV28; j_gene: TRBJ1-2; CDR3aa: CASSRPPHYGYTF
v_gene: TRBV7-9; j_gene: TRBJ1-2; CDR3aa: CASSRALGGPGYTF
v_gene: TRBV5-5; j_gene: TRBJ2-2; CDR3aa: CASSSYRGRYTGELFF
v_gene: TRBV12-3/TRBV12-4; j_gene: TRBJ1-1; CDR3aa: CASSFTDSTAFF
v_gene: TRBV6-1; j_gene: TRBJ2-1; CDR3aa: CASSEAGGVSEQFF
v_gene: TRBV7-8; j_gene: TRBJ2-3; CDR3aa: CASSSIAGVDTQYF
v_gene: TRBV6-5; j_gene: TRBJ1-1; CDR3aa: CASSSDRGLEAFF
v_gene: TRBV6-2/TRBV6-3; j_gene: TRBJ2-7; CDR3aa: CASSKGGTSGSYEQYF
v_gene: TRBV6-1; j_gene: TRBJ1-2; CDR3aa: CASSGRDRGRDYGYTF
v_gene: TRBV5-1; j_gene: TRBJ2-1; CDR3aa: CASSFAGEGNEQFF
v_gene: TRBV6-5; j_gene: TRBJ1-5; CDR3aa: CASSYDREGNQPQHF
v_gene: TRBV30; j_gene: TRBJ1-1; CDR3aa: CAWTGGSLATEAFF
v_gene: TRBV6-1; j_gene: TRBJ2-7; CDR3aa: CASSEDPGGGQSIYEQYF
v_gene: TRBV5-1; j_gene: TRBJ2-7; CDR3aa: CASSLVAGGAYEQYF
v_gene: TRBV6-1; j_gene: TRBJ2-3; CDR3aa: CASSEAGVRTYTQYF
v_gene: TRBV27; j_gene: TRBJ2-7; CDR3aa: CASSLYTGGPGEQYF
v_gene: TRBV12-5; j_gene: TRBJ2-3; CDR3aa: CASGLVVVGITQYF
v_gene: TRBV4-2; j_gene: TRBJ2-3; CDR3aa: CASSRTSGSADTQYF
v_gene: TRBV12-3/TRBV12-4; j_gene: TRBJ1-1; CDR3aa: CASSLLRNTEAFF
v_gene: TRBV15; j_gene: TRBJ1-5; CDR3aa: CATSRDLEVYQPQHF
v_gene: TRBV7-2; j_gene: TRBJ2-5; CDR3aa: CASSLERQETQYF
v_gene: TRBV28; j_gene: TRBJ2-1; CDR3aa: CASSFQTNEQFF
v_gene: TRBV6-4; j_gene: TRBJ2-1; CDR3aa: CASSASGRSLFF
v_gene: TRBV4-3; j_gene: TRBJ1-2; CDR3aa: CASSQGVGHDVNGYTF
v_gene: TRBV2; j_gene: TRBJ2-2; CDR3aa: CASSATPQGELFF
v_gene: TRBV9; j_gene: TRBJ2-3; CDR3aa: CASSVLAGGSTDTQYF
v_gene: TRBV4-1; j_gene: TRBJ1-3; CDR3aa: CASSQDSPGNTIYF